The 11 T cell receptor beta chains listed next were all sequenced from one sample in a study of beta chain features in type 1 diabetes. Expressed TCRB transcripts were sequenced, since all the RNA that had been isolated was reverse transcribed. TCRdb keeps only in-frame clones here, not all; method: immunoSEQ multiplex PCR. Seen here are over 150,000 clones, around an eighth observed once, and the top ten hold about 0.58%. The sample taken for sequencing was central memory CD4+ T cells from blood. The receptors derive from a woman aged 18-35 years in good health.

In this sample, this clone turned up a few times. V is TRBV7-8 and J is TRBJ2-1; 7 bases map to TRBD1. V lost 3 bases and J lost 2; bases outside the gene matches: 7. CDR3 length: 16 amino acids. In germline, CDR1 is SGHVS, CDR2 FQNEAQ. The CDR3, as DNA: TGTGCCAGCAGCTTCCTACAGGGGACCACCTACAATGAGCAGTTCTTC. Encoded protein: CASSFLQGTTYNEQFF.

The chain employs TRBV27 and TRBJ2-2; possibly TRBD2 for D (5 bases). The germline gives CDR1 MNHEY, CDR2 SMNVEV (reference sequence). V dropped 5 bases and J dropped 0 bases, with 10 bases sitting between them. The CDR3 contains 15 residues. CDR3: CASSPGTPNTGELFF. DNA for the CDR3: TGTGCCAGCAGTCCGGGAACACCGAACACCGGGGAGCTGTTTTTT.

V usage is TRBV9 and J usage is TRBJ2-1; 7 positions agree with TRBD1. The V gene's germline CDR1 is SGDLS and CDR2 YYNGEE. The CDR3 sequence is 16 residues long. V dropped 5 bases and J dropped 5; count of bases not matched to a gene: 13. This chain's CDR3 is CASSISPGTENNEQFF. The CDR3 bases are TGTGCCAGCAGTATTAGTCCCGGGACAGAGAACAATGAGCAGTTCTTC.

This clone was seen a few times. The chain uses TRBV5-6 and TRBJ2-1, with a tentative D call TRBD2 (5 bases). This CDR3 is 12 amino acids long. The V end was cut by 5 bases, the J end by 9 bases, with 12 bases between. Germline values: CDR1 SGHDT, CDR2 YYEEEE. The CDR3 loop reads CASSFGVGEQFF. The CDR3, as DNA: TGTGCCAGCAGTTTCGGGGTCGGTGAGCAGTTCTTC.

This clone was counted between two and nine times. The gene calls are TRBV29-1 and TRBJ1-5, with a tentative D call TRBD1 (5 bases). CDR1 and CDR2 from the germline V gene are SQVTM and ANQGSEA. Trimming removed 4 bases at V and 2 bases at J, with 9 bases between. The CDR3 totals 13 residues. The DNA of the CDR3 is TGCAGCGTTGGGGGCAGGGGCAATCAGCCCCAGCATTTT. Its translation is CSVGGRGNQPQHF. Combining the CDR3 with reference TRBV29-1 and TRBJ1-5 gives the whole variable domain SAVISQKPSRDICQRGTSLTIQCQVDSQVTMMFWYRQQPGQSLTLIATANQGSEATYESGFVIDKFPISRPNLTFSTLTVSNMSPEDSSIYLCSVGGRGNQPQHFGDGTRLSIL.

This clone was observed a handful of times. The rearrangement links TRBV28 to TRBJ2-1; D remains unclear. Between the trimmed V and J ends, which lost 6 bases and 10 bases, there was a span of 10 bases. The CDR3 has 11 amino acids. The germline CDR1 and CDR2 sequences are MDHEN and SYDVKM. The CDR3: CASRLIGEQFF. CDR3 coding DNA: TGTGCCAGCAGGTTAATCGGGGAGCAGTTCTTC.

The sample holds a few counts of this clone. The genes are TRBV30 and TRBJ1-5; no clear D. The CDR3 runs to 13 residues. V was clipped by 1 base and J by 8 bases, with 12 bases between them. Germline CDR1 reads GTSNPN; CDR2 reads SVGIG (reference sequence). CDR3 sequence (DNA): TGTGCCTGGAGTGGGTCTTATCGGGAGCCCCAGCATTTT. Protein product: CAWSGSYREPQHF.

This clone was seen more than once but under ten times. This rearrangement joins TRBV11-2 to TRBJ2-3; D not resolved. Trimming left V 4 bases short and J 5 bases short, with 10 bases between. Germline V gene lookup returns CDR1 SGHAT and CDR2 FQNNGV. This CDR3 spans 13 amino acids. CDR3 sequence (DNA): TGTGCCAGCAGCTACCAGTGGAGAGATACGCAGTATTTT. Translating gives CASSYQWRDTQYF. The full variable domain, with the rest looked up from reference TRBV11-2 and TRBJ2-3, is EAGVAQSPRYKIIEKRQSVAFWCNPISGHATLYWYQQILGQGPKLLIQFQNNGVVDDSQLPKDRFSAERLKGVDSTLKIQPAKLEDSAVYLCASSYQWRDTQYFGPGTRLTVL.

This clone appeared a few times. V usage is TRBV2 and J usage is TRBJ2-7, with 9 bases fitting TRBD1. V shed 7 bases, J shed 1 base, and the junction held 11 bases outside the gene matches. The CDR3 has 16 amino acids. Germline-derived CDR1 and CDR2 are SNHLY and FYNNEI. The CDR3 loop is CASIPPRGQGSYEQYF. As DNA, the CDR3 is TGTGCCAGCATCCCCCCCCGGGGACAGGGATCCTACGAGCAGTACTTC.

The chain uses TRBV11-2 and TRBJ2-1; 13 bases are a match to TRBD2. J lost 7 bases, V lost 5 bases, and 8 bases had no gene match. The germline V gene has CDR1 SGHAT and CDR2 FQNNGV. This CDR3 comprises 16 residues. CDR3: CASSPQLAGGPNEQFF. CDR3 DNA sequence: TGTGCCAGCAGCCCACAACTAGCGGGAGGGCCTAATGAGCAGTTCTTC.

The rearrangement joins TRBV5-4 to TRBJ1-2; D gene unclear. V lost 3 bases and J 7 bases, leaving 16 bases between the germline ends. CDR1 and CDR2 (germline): SGHNT, YYREEE (reference sequence). The CDR3 extends over 14 amino acids. CDR3 in amino acids: CASSYRALNVGYTF. In nucleotides, the CDR3 is TGTGCCAGCAGCTACAGAGCCCTCAATGTTGGCTACACCTTC.